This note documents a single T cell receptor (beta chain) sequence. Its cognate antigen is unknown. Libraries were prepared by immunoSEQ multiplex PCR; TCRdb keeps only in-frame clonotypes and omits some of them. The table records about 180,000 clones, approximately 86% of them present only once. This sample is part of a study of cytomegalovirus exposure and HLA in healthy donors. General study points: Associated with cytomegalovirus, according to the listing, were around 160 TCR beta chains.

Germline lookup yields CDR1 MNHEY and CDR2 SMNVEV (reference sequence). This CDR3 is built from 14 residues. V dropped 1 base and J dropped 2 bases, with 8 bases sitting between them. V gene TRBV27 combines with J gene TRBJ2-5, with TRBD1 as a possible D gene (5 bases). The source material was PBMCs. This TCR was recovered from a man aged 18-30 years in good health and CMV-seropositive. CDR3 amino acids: CASSLFQGQETQYF. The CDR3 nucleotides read TGTGCCAGCAGTTTATTTCAGGGTCAAGAGACCCAGTACTTC.